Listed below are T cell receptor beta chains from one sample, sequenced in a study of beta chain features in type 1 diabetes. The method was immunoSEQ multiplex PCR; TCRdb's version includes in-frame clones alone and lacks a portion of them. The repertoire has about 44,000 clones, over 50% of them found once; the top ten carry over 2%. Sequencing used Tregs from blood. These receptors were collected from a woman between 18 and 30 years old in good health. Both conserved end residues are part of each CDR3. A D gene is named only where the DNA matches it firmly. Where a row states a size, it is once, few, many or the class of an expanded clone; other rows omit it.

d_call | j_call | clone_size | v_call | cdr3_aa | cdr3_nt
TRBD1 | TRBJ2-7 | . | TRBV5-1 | CASSGSGTGSYEQYF | TGCGCCAGCAGCGGATCCGGGACAGGATCCTACGAGCAGTACTTC
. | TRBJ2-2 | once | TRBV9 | CASSVLLGAGVTGELFF | TGTGCCAGCAGCGTATTATTGGGGGCCGGGGTCACCGGGGAGCTGTTTTTT
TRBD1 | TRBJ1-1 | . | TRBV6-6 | CASSYSDRQEAFF | TGTGCCAGCAGTTACTCGGACAGGCAGGAAGCTTTCTTT
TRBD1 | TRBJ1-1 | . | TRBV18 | CASSPGQGLMNTEAFF | TGTGCCAGCTCACCGGGACAGGGGCTCATGAACACTGAAGCTTTCTTT
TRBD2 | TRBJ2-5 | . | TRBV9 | CASSEGTSGRAGETQYF | TGTGCCAGCAGCGAGGGGACTAGCGGGAGGGCCGGGGAGACCCAGTACTTC
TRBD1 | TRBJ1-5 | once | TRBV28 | CASRETGGGQPQHF | TGTGCCAGCAGAGAGACAGGGGGCGGTCAGCCCCAGCATTTT
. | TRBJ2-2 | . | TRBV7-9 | CASSFSYAADKTGELFF | TGTGCCAGCAGCTTCTCGTACGCGGCCGATAAAACCGGGGAGCTGTTTTTT
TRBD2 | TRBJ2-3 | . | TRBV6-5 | CASRSSGRTDTQYF | TGTGCCAGCCGCTCTAGCGGGCGGACAGATACGCAGTATTTT
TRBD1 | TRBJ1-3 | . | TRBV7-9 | CASSLQGASGNTIYF | TGTGCCAGCAGCTTGCAGGGGGCGTCTGGAAACACCATATATTTT
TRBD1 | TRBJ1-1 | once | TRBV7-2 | CASSHTWGQGHYTEAFF | TGTGCCAGCAGCCACACTTGGGGACAGGGGCATTACACTGAAGCTTTCTTT
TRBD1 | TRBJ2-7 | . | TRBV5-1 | CASSPLGQGLTYEQYF | TGCGCCAGCAGCCCATTAGGACAGGGGCTTACCTACGAGCAGTACTTC
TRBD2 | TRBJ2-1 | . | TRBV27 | CASSFSTSGRRNEQFF | TGTGCCAGCAGTTTCTCGACTAGCGGGAGGCGAAATGAGCAGTTCTTC
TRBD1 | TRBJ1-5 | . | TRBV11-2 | CASSLDGQGGYQPQHF | TGTGCCAGCAGCTTAGACGGACAGGGAGGATATCAGCCCCAGCATTTT
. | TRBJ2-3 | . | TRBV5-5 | CASSPQGSRNTQYF | TGTGCCAGCAGCCCCCAGGGCTCCCGAAATACGCAGTATTTT
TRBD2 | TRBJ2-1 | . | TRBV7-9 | CASSPQLAESSEQFF | TGTGCCAGCAGCCCGCAACTAGCGGAGTCGAGCGAGCAGTTCTTC
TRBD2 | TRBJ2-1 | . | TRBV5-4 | CASLSGGLAGHNEQFF | TGTGCCAGCCTCTCGGGGGGACTAGCGGGGCACAATGAGCAGTTCTTC
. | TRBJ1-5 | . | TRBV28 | CASRESQGRPQHF | TGTGCCAGCAGGGAAAGCCAGGGTCGGCCCCAGCATTTT
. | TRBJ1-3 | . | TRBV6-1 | CASSQTGLSGNTIYF | TGTGCCAGCAGTCAGACAGGACTCTCTGGAAACACCATATATTTT
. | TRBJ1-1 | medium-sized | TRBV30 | CAWSLRTEAFF | TGTGCCTGGAGTCTGAGGACTGAAGCTTTCTTT
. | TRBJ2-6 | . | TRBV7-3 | CASSLTLQDRNGANVLTF | TGTGCCAGCAGCTTAACGTTACAGGACCGGAATGGGGCCAACGTCCTGACTTTC
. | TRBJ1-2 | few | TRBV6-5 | CASSYTSRDYGYTF | TGTGCCAGCAGTTACACTTCCAGGGACTATGGCTACACCTTC